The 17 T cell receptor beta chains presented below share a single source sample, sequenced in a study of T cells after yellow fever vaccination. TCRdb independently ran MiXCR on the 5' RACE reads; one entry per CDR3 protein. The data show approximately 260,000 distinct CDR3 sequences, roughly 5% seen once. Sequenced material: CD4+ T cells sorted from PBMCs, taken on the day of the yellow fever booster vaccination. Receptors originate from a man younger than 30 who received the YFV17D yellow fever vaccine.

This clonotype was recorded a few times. CDR3 sequence: CASSSGTPGGLFF. The CDR3 coding sequence is TGTGCCAGCAGTTCCGGGACTCCTGGGGGACTGTTTTTT. The rearrangement links TRBV27 to TRBJ1-4; possibly TRBD1 for D (5 bases). V was shortened by 4 bases and J by 13 bases, with 16 bases between the two germline ends. The CDR3 length is 13 residues. The germline CDR1 and CDR2 sequences are MNHEY and SMNVEV (reference sequence).

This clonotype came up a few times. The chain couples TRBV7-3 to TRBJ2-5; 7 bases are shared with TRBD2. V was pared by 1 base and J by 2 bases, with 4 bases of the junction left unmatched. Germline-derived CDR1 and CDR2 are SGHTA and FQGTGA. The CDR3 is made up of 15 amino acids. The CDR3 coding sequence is TGTGCCAGCAGCTTAATAGAAGCGGGACAAGAGACCCAGTACTTC. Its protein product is CASSLIEAGQETQYF. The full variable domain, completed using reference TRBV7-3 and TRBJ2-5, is GAGVSQTPSNKVTEKGKYVELRCDPISGHTALYWYRQSLGQGPEFLIYFQGTGAADDSGLPNDRFFAVRPEGSVSTLKIQRTERGDSAVYLCASSLIEAGQETQYFGPGTRLLVL.

The DNA of the CDR3 is TGTGCCAGCTCACAGCAGGGACAGAACACCGGGGAGCTGTTTTTT. Protein sequence: CASSQQGQNTGELFF. The rearrangement uses TRBV18 and TRBJ2-2; perhaps TRBD1 as D (6 bases). The CDR3 is 15 residues long. Trimming stripped 4 bases from V and 1 base from J, with 10 bases between. The V gene's germline CDR1 is KGHSH and CDR2 LQKENI.

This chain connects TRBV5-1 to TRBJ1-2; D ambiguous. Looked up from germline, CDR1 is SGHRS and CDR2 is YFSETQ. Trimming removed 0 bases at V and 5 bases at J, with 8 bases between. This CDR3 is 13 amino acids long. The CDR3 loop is CASSLDVEYGYTF. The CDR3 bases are TGCGCCAGCAGCTTGGATGTAGAGTATGGCTACACCTTC.

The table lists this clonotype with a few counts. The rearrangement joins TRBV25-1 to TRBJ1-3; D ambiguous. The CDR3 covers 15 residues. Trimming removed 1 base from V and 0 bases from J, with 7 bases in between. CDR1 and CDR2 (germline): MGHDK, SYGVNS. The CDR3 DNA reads TGTGCCAGCAGTGAATGGAGGAGCTCTGGAAACACCATATATTTT. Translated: CASSEWRSSGNTIYF.

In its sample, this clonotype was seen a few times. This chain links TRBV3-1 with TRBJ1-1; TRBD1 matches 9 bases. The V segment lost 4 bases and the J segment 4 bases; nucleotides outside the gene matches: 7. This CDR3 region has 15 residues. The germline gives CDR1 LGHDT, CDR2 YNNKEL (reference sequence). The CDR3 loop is CASSPWTGDSTEAFF. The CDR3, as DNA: TGTGCCAGCAGCCCATGGACAGGGGATTCCACTGAAGCTTTCTTT.

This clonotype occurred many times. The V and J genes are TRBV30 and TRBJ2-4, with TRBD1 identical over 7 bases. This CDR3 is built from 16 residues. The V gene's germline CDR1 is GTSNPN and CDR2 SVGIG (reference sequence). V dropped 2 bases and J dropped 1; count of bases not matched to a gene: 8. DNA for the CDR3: TGTGCCTGGAGTACCAAACCACAGGGGGCCAAAAACATTCAGTACTTC. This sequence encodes CAWSTKPQGAKNIQYF. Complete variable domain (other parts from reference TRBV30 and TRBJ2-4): SQTIHQWPATLVQPVGSPLSLECTVEGTSNPNLYWYRQAAGRGLQLLFYSVGIGQISSEVPQNLSASRPQDRQFILSSKKLLLSDSGFYLCAWSTKPQGAKNIQYFGAGTRLSVL.

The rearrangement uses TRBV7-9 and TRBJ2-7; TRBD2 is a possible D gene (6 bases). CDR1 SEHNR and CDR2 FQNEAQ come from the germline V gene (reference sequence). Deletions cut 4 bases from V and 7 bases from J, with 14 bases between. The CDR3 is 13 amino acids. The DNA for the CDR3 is TGTGCCAGCAGCTGGGAGGCCGGGCGGGAGCAGTACTTC. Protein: CASSWEAGREQYF.

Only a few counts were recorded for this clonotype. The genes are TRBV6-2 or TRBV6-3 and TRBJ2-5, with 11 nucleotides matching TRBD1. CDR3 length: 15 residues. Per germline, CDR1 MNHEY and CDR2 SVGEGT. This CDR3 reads CSSSYSGTGGETQYF. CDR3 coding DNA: TGTAGCAGCAGTTACTCAGGGACAGGGGGAGAGACCCAGTACTTC.

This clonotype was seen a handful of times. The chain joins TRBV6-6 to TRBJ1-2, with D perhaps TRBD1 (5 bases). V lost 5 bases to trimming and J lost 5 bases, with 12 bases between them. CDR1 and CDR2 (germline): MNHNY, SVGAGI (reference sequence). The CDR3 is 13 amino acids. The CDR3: CASSQGRRYGYTF. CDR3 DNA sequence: TGTGCCAGCAGTCAGGGCCGACGGTATGGCTACACCTTC.

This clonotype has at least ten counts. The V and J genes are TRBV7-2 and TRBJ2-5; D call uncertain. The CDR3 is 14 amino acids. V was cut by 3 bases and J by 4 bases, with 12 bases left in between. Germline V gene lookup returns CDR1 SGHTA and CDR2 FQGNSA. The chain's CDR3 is CASSFQAWGETQYF. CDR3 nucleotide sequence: TGTGCCAGCAGCTTTCAGGCTTGGGGAGAGACCCAGTACTTC.

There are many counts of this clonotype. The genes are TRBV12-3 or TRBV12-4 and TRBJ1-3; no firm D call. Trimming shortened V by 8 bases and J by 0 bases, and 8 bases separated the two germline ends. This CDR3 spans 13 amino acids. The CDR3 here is CASRGISGNTIYF. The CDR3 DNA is TGTGCCAGCCGGGGAATCTCTGGAAACACCATATATTTT.

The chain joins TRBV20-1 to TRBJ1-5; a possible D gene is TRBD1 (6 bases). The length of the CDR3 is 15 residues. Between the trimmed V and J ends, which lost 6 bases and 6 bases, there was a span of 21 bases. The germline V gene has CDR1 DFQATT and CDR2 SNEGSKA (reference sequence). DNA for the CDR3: TGCAGTGCGCTCCCCGAGGGCAGGGGCGGTCAGCCCCAGCATTTT. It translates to CSALPEGRGGQPQHF.

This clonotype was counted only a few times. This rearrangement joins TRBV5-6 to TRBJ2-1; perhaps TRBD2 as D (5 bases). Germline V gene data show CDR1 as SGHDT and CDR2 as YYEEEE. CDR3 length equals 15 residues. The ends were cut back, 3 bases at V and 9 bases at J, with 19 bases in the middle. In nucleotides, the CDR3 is TGTGCCAGCAGCTCTTCCCCAAATATCGAGGGTGAGCAGTTCTTC. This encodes CASSSSPNIEGEQFF.

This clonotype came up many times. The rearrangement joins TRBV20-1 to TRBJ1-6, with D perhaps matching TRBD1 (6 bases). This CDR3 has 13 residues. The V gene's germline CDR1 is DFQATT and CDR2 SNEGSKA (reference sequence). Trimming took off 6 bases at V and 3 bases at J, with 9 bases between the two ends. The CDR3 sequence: CSARTDYNSPLHF. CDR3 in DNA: TGCAGTGCACGGACAGACTATAATTCACCCCTCCACTTT.

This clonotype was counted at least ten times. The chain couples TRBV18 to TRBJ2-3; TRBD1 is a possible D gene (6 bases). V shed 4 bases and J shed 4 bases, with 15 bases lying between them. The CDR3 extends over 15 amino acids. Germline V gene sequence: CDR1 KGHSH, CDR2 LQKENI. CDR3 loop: CASSRPGVSADTQYF. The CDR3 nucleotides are TGTGCCAGCTCACGTCCAGGGGTATCGGCAGATACGCAGTATTTT.

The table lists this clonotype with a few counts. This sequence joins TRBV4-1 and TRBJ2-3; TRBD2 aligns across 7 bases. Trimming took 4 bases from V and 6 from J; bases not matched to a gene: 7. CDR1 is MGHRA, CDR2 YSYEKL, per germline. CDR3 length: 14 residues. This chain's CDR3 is CASSPWRGRDTQYF. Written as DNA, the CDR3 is TGCGCCAGCAGCCCCTGGCGGGGGAGGGATACGCAGTATTTT.